These 19 T cell receptor beta chains came from one sample sequenced in a study of OX40 agonist ivuxolimab in advanced cancers. TCRdb's table, derived via immunoSEQ multiplex PCR, lists solely in-frame clones and lacks some. The sample lists around 67,000 clones; 80% were seen once. This material consisted of CD4+ or CD8+ T cells sorted from blood, taken in a trial of the OX40 agonist ivuxolimab. Receptors were obtained from an adult with an advanced solid tumor such as melanoma, head and neck, liver or kidney cancer.

The chain uses TRBV29-1 and TRBJ2-2; D tentatively reads TRBD1 or TRBD2 (5 bases each). The CDR3 runs to 13 residues. Trimming removed 3 bases at V and 7 bases at J, with 12 bases between. Germline V gene data show CDR1 as SQVTM and CDR2 as ANQGSEA. CDR3 sequence: CSVDSGAGGELFF. The CDR3 DNA is TGCAGCGTTGATAGTGGGGCGGGCGGGGAGCTGTTTTTT.

The chain recombines TRBV9 with TRBJ2-5; 11 nucleotides align to TRBD2. The CDR3 length is 16 residues. Germline CDR1 reads SGDLS; CDR2 reads YYNGEE. With 0 bases clipped from V and 5 bases from J, the junction kept 6 bases outside the gene matches. CDR3 sequence reads: CASSVGGSGRGETQYF. The CDR3 DNA sequence: TGTGCCAGCAGCGTAGGTGGTAGCGGGAGGGGTGAGACCCAGTACTTC.

This chain uses TRBV30 with TRBJ2-1; 7 nucleotides agree with TRBD2. J lost 8 bases, V lost 2 bases, and 9 bases had no gene match. CDR1 is GTSNPN, CDR2 SVGIG, per germline (reference sequence). This CDR3 is built from 14 residues. The DNA of the CDR3 is TGTGCCTGGAGTCCCGAGCGGGGTAGCGATGAGCAGTTCTTC. This encodes CAWSPERGSDEQFF.

The genes are TRBV6-6 and TRBJ1-1; the D is unclear. Between the trimmed V and J ends, which lost 5 bases and 11 bases, there was a span of 15 bases. There are 12 residues in the CDR3. Germline-derived CDR1 and CDR2 are MNHNY and SVGAGI (reference sequence). CDR3 loop: CASSPRKGGAFF. CDR3 DNA sequence: TGTGCCAGCAGTCCGCGGAAGGGAGGCGCTTTCTTT.

The chain employs TRBV30 and TRBJ2-1; TRBD2 aligns across 8 bases. V was pared by 1 base and J by 0 bases, with 8 bases of the junction left unmatched. This CDR3 is built from 17 residues. CDR1 and CDR2 (germline): GTSNPN, SVGIG (reference sequence). The CDR3 reads CAWSAQGGGTSYNEQFF. CDR3 bases: TGTGCCTGGAGTGCCCAGGGCGGGGGGACCTCCTACAATGAGCAGTTCTTC.

The rearrangement uses TRBV6-5 and TRBJ2-5; D gene unclear. Trimming pared 5 bases from V and 3 bases from J, leaving 10 bases between. The CDR3 consists of 13 residues. CDR1 is MNHEY, CDR2 SVGAGI, per germline. CDR3 region: CASSPLAEETQYF. CDR3 bases: TGTGCCAGCAGTCCCCTGGCGGAAGAGACCCAGTACTTC.

The V gene is TRBV4-3, the J gene TRBJ2-1; 7 bases map to TRBD1. Germline V gives CDR1 LGHNA, CDR2 YSLEER. This CDR3 is built from 16 residues. Unmatched junction bases numbered 6, after V lost 3 bases and J lost 1 base. The CDR3 DNA reads TGCGCCAGCAGCCACGACAGGGTGGGGTCCTACAATGAGCAGTTCTTC. Its translation is CASSHDRVGSYNEQFF.

On this clone: Different DNA sequences within this sample yield the same CDR3. The CDR3 here is CASRRTSGGFEQFF. CDR3 DNA: TGTGCCAGCAGGAGGACTAGCGGGGGGTTTGAGCAGTTCTTC. The rearrangement joins TRBV2 to TRBJ2-1, with 14 nucleotides matching TRBD2. V was clipped by 6 bases and J by 9 bases; unmatched bases: 4. The CDR3 runs to 14 residues. Germline assignment: CDR1 SNHLY and CDR2 FYNNEI.

The rearrangement joins TRBV6-6 to TRBJ1-2; 9 bases fit TRBD1. With V trimmed by 7 bases and J by 7 bases, 10 bases remained unmatched. The CDR3 has 14 amino acids. In germline, CDR1 is MNHNY, CDR2 SVGAGI (reference sequence). In DNA form, the CDR3 reads TGTGCCAGCACCCCACAGGGGGCAAGCTCTGGCTACACCTTC. Protein sequence: CASTPQGASSGYTF.

As to this clone: The same CDR3 is also encoded by other DNA sequences in this sample. The chain combines TRBV6-4 with TRBJ2-1; D gene ambiguous. Germline values: CDR1 MRHNA, CDR2 SNTAGT. The CDR3 is 15 residues long. V was pared by 2 bases and J by 0 bases, with 8 bases between. CDR3 residues: CASSDTDSSYNEQFF. CDR3 sequence (DNA): TGTGCCAGCAGTGACACAGATAGCTCCTACAATGAGCAGTTCTTC.

The chain uses TRBV6-5 and TRBJ1-1; a weak D match, TRBD1 (6 bases). V lost 7 bases, J lost 4 bases, and 16 bases lay in between. Germline-derived CDR1 and CDR2 are MNHEY and SVGAGI. CDR3 length: 14 residues. Written as DNA, the CDR3 is TGTGCCAGCACGACAGGAGGGGCCCTCACTGAAGCTTTCTTT. Residues: CASTTGGALTEAFF.

The chain employs TRBV4-1 and TRBJ2-1; 9 bases line up with TRBD2. CDR1 and CDR2 (germline): MGHRA, YSYEKL. The length of the CDR3 is 16 residues. With 4 bases clipped from V and 9 bases from J, the junction kept 13 bases outside the gene matches. The CDR3 sequence: CASSLTSGEDSGEQFF. The CDR3 coding sequence is TGCGCCAGCAGCCTGACTAGCGGCGAGGATTCGGGTGAGCAGTTCTTC.

This clone was recorded once. The rearrangement links TRBV25-1 to TRBJ1-1; possibly TRBD1 for D (6 bases). Trimming stripped 5 bases from V and 2 bases from J, with 12 bases between. Looked up from germline, CDR1 is MGHDK and CDR2 is SYGVNS. This CDR3 spans 14 amino acids. The CDR3 DNA follows: TGTGCCAGCAGTCAAACAGGGAGTAACACTGAAGCTTTCTTT. Its translation: CASSQTGSNTEAFF.

The chain combines TRBV28 with TRBJ1-5; unclear D gene. The CDR3 sequence is 16 residues long. The germline gives CDR1 MDHEN, CDR2 SYDVKM. V lost 6 bases to trimming and J lost 0 bases, with 15 bases between them. The CDR3 coding sequence is TGTGCCAGCAGCCCTCTTATGGGCCATAGCAATCAGCCCCAGCATTTT. Its translation is CASSPLMGHSNQPQHF.

The V and J genes are TRBV5-4 and TRBJ1-2, with D uncertain. Per germline, CDR1 SGHNT and CDR2 YYREEE (reference sequence). The germline V and J ends were trimmed by 4 bases and 1 base, with 8 bases remaining between them. This CDR3 comprises 13 residues. The CDR3 bases are TGTGCCAGCAGCGGTTGGGGTAACTATGGCTACACCTTC. It codes for CASSGWGNYGYTF. The full variable domain, with the rest looked up from reference TRBV5-4 and TRBJ1-2, is ETGVTQSPTHLIKTRGQQVTLRCSSQSGHNTVSWYQQALGQGPQFIFQYYREEENGRGNFPPRFSGLQFPNYSSELNVNALELDDSALYLCASSGWGNYGYTFGSGTRLTVV.

A few counts support this clone. The CDR3 reads CASSSRQTQETQYF. The CDR3, as DNA: TGTGCCAGCAGCTCAAGACAGACCCAAGAGACCCAGTACTTC. The J gene is TRBJ2-5, the V gene TRBV7-8; weak D call: TRBD1 (5 bases). The V and J ends lost 4 bases and 1 base respectively, with 10 bases between them. There are 14 residues in the CDR3. Germline CDR1 and CDR2: SGHVS and FQNEAQ.

DNA for the CDR3: TGTGCCAGCAGTAGGGGACTAGCGGGAGGAATAAATGAGCAGTTCTTC. The encoded protein is CASSRGLAGGINEQFF. The V gene is TRBV2, the J gene TRBJ2-1; the match to TRBD2 covers 15 bases. Germline V gene data show CDR1 as SNHLY and CDR2 as FYNNEI. The J segment lost 7 bases and the V segment lost 5 bases, leaving 6 bases of the junction unmatched. The CDR3 is made up of 16 amino acids.

The CDR3 nucleotides read TGCGCCAGCAGCCTTTCCTACAGGGAAGAGACCCAGTACTTC. Translation: CASSLSYREETQYF. The chain recombines TRBV4-3 with TRBJ2-5; tentative D call: TRBD1 (6 bases). With 4 bases removed from V and 3 bases from J, the gap between germline ends came to 12 bases. CDR3 length: 14 amino acids. The germline gives CDR1 LGHNA, CDR2 YSLEER.

The V call is TRBV11-3, the J call TRBJ1-1; D is undetermined. V lost 3 bases and J lost 1, with 6 bases in between. The V gene's germline CDR1 is SGHNT and CDR2 YENEEA. CDR3 length: 13 amino acids. The CDR3 DNA follows: TGTGCCAGCAGCTTCTTCCCGAACACTGAAGCTTTCTTT. It yields the protein CASSFFPNTEAFF.